This TCR beta chain comes out of a study of blood T cell repertoires in COVID-19. Study information: The United States, Italy and Spain supplied acute and convalescent COVID-19 samples. T cells, B-cell-depleted T cells, or PBMCs supplied cDNA or gDNA.

Trimming took off 0 bases at V and 8 bases at J, with 16 bases between the two ends. This CDR3 has 15 amino acids. Germline values: CDR1 GTSNPN, CDR2 SVGIG (reference sequence). How the authors handled the data: How many nucleated cells were present was estimated from reference gene primer amplification. Assay: immunoSEQ multiplex PCR; the TCRdb copy retains only in-frame clones and omits some. V, J and clone size derive from that table, while D and trimming were established from the DNA sequence. This table has 200,000 to 250,000 clones, 80% to 90% appearing once. The chain is built from TRBV30 and TRBJ1-4; D possibly corresponds to TRBD1 (6 bases). This receptor was taken from a woman aged 80 or over with active or convalescent COVID-19. Sample: peripheral blood. The CDR3 loop is CAWSVRGRGDEKLFF. Written as DNA, the CDR3 is TGTGCCTGGAGTGTACGGGGCAGGGGAGACGAAAAACTGTTTTTT.